One sample yielded the 10 T cell receptor beta chains listed below, sequenced in a study of T and B cells in COVID-19 patients. BIOMED2 TRB-A/B primer pools were used in multiplex TRB PCR. TCRdb re-called the multiplex PCR reads with MiXCR, one entry per CDR3 protein. In the table there are around 15,000 distinct CDR3 sequences, 25% to 30% of which are singletons. Each TRB amplification used about 230-550 ng of genomic DNA from blood. The sample was blood. The receptors come from a human donor who had recovered from COVID-19.

The chain carries TRBV6-2 or TRBV6-3 and TRBJ2-7; 7 nucleotides agree with TRBD2. The CDR3 consists of 13 residues. CDR1 MNHEY and CDR2 SVGEGT come from the germline V gene. The V and J ends lost 7 bases and 3 bases, in that order; junction bases with no gene match: 6. In DNA form, the CDR3 reads TGTGCCAGCACCTCACTAGCGTTCTACGAGCAGTACTTC. Its translation: CASTSLAFYEQYF.

This clonotype was counted ten times or more. The chain carries TRBV19 and TRBJ1-2; 8 bases align to TRBD1. V shed 8 bases, J shed 4 bases, and the junction held 3 bases outside the gene matches. Germline V gives CDR1 LNHDA, CDR2 SQIVND (reference sequence). There are 12 residues in the CDR3. CDR3 DNA sequence: TGTGCCAGTTCTGGACAGGGCTATGGCTACACCTTC. This encodes CASSGQGYGYTF.

The chain carries TRBV18 and TRBJ1-1; D uncertain. Trimming cost V 5 bases and J 4 bases, with 14 bases left between them. This CDR3 is 14 amino acids long. From germline, CDR1 is KGHSH and CDR2 LQKENI. CDR3 in DNA: TGTGCCAGCTCAACAACTGTGGGGTTCACTGAAGCTTTCTTT. Translated: CASSTTVGFTEAFF.

The J gene is TRBJ1-2, the V gene TRBV20-1, with TRBD1 as a possible D gene (5 bases). In germline, CDR1 is DFQATT, CDR2 SNEGSKA (reference sequence). The V and J ends lost 3 bases and 6 bases respectively, with 8 bases between them. There are 11 residues in the CDR3. The CDR3, as DNA: TGCAGTGCTAGTGGGGGGGATGGCTACACCTTC. It yields the protein CSASGGDGYTF.

This clonotype was detected many times. This chain joins TRBV18 and TRBJ2-5; TRBD1 aligns across 8 bases. The germline V gene encodes CDR1 KGHSH and CDR2 LQKENI. The CDR3 is made up of 15 amino acids. Trimming took 0 bases from V and 4 from J; bases not matched to a gene: 4. CDR3 nucleotide sequence: TGTGCCAGCTCACCACCCCTAGGACAGGGAGAGACCCAGTACTTC. The encoded protein is CASSPPLGQGETQYF.

The rearrangement uses TRBV20-1 and TRBJ2-1; D possibly corresponds to TRBD2 (6 bases). Trimming removed 6 bases at V and 5 bases at J, with 17 bases between. CDR1 is DFQATT and CDR2 is SNEGSKA in the germline V gene (reference sequence). This CDR3 region has 14 residues. In DNA form, the CDR3 reads TGCAGTGCCGTCAGACTAGGGGATAACAATGAGCAGTTCTTC. Translating gives CSAVRLGDNNEQFF.

The chain joins TRBV12-3 or TRBV12-4 to TRBJ2-3; 8 bases map to TRBD2. Trimming took 5 bases from V and 2 from J; bases not matched to a gene: 6. The CDR3 length is 15 residues. The CDR3 DNA sequence: TGTGCCAGCAGTCTGAGCGGGGGAGCCACAGATACGCAGTATTTT. This codes for CASSLSGGATDTQYF.

This clonotype was seen at least ten times. The genes are TRBV6-5 and TRBJ2-1; D remains unclear. V was shortened by 2 bases and J by 8 bases, with 10 bases between the two germline ends. The CDR3 totals 13 residues. Germline CDR1 and CDR2: MNHEY and SVGAGI. The DNA of the CDR3 is TGTGCCAGCAGTTACCCTGAGTCCGATGAGCAGTTCTTC. This codes for CASSYPESDEQFF.

This chain connects TRBV5-6 to TRBJ1-2; D may be TRBD1 (6 bases). Per germline, CDR1 SGHDT and CDR2 YYEEEE. V lost 4 bases and J lost 4, with 14 bases in between. The CDR3 loop spans 14 amino acids. The CDR3 DNA reads as TGTGCCAGCAGCATAGGGGGTTCGGGCTATGGCTACACCTTC. This sequence encodes CASSIGGSGYGYTF.

The chain joins TRBV29-1 to TRBJ2-1; 10 positions match TRBD1. Germline CDR1 and CDR2: SQVTM and ANQGSEA. J lost 3 bases, V lost 4 bases, and 6 bases had no gene match. This CDR3 is 15 amino acids long. The CDR3 bases are TGCAGCGTTGGTGGGACAGGGGCGGTCTACAATGAGCAGTTCTTC. It is translated as CSVGGTGAVYNEQFF.